The T cell receptor (beta chain) under discussion was sequenced for a study of T cells in tumors and immune-related adverse events listed by TCRdb under 2021. Concerning this clone itself: The target of this receptor is not known. No base quality values were provided; no much bigger clone lies one nucleotide off.

This specimen's treatment or condition label, interpreted: nivolumab (PD-1 blockade) given before sampling. The DNeasy Blood and Tissue Kit was used to extract DNA from formalin-fixed paraffin-embedded specimens. The CDR3 holds 14 amino acids from the cysteine to the phenylalanine. Left in the record is the CDR3 DNA by itself, 42 bases read in frame from the first base. V sheds 4 bases and J sheds 2 bases, leaving 9 bases between their ends. Reading the germline V gene (reference sequence) gives CDR1 SGHNT and CDR2 YYREEE. The TCR beta locus was amplified and sequenced using the immunoSEQ assay, from which bulk TCR Vbeta CDR3 data were obtained. On the authors' methods: CDR3s were excluded if they were non-productive, were shorter than 7 amino acids, or did not start with C or end with F/W. Only specimens with at least 1000 reads were analysed, and clonotypes were defined at the amino acid level. Clonality was computed as 1 minus Pielou's evenness. To equalize library sizes, abundance-weighted random subsampling with replacement was performed and repeated 100 times so that 95% confidence intervals could be reported. Repertoire overlap was quantified with the Morisita overlap index, and the top 40 clones per specimen were checked for overlap with the irAE. Entries here come from immuneACCESS through TCRdb and include only in-frame sequences with V and J called. Some clones fail to appear in such tables; in the studies checked, an unresolved V gene covers under half of the shortfall, and the cause of the remainder is unknown. V and J calls and clone size come straight from that table; D and trimming were deduced from the DNA. Counted in this sample were fewer than 25,000 clones; 80% to 95% of them appeared once. The leading ten clones occupy about 1.4% of the sample.

This TCR was recovered from a female donor with metastatic renal cell carcinoma. The input for sequencing was lymph node tissue, taken from a patient treated with anti-PD-1 therapy. The chain was built from TRBV5-4 and TRBJ2-2; a tentative D call is TRBD2 (6 bases match). The DNA sequence is given as TGTGCCAGCAGCCCCGGACTAAACACCGGGGAGCTGTTTTTT. Translated, it reads CASSPGLNTGELFF.